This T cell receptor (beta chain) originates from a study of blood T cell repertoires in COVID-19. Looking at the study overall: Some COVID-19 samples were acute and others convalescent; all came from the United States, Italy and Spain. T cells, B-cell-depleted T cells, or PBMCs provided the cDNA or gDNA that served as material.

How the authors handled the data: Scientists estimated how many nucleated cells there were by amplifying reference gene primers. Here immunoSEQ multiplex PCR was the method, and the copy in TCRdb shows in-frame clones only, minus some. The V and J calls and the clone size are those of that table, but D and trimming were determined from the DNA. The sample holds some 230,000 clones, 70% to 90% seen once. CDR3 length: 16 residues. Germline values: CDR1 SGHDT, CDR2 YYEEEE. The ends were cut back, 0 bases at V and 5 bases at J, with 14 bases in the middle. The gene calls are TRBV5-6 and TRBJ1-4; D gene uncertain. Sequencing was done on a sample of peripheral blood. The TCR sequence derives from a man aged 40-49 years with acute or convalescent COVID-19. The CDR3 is CASSLGQEQPNEKLFF. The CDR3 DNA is TGTGCCAGCAGCTTGGGCCAGGAACAGCCGAATGAAAAACTGTTTTTT. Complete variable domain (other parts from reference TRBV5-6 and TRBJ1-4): DAGVTQSPTHLIKTRGQQVTLRCSPKSGHDTVSWYQQALGQGPQFIFQYYEEEERQRGNFPDRFSGHQFPNYSSELNVNALLLGDSALYLCASSLGQEQPNEKLFFGSGTQLSVL.